Listed here is a single T cell receptor beta chain. Its matching antigen is unknown. CDR1 and CDR2 from the germline V gene are SGDLS and YYNGEE. The V and J ends lost 0 bases and 8 bases, in that order; junction bases with no gene match: 7. The CDR3 has 15 residues. Primed by a sample-barcoded 5' primer and a J-beta primer mix, a second PCR proceeded for about 7 to 11 cycles. TCRdb redid the calling of the 5' RACE reads with MiXCR, one entry per CDR3 protein. The top ten clones hold about 30% of a sample with 890,000 or so distinct CDR3 sequences, approximately 59% of them seen once. The data were obtained in a study of blood T cells in healthy people across ages. On the study more broadly: For every two T cells, template switching captured about one barcoded beta molecule.

The study isolated at least 6.5 million PBMCs from each sample. Study-level findings and limits: Naive T cell percentage strongly correlated with TCR beta diversity.

Sequencing was performed on blood. The TCR was taken from a man aged 30 to 39 in good health. The chain couples TRBV9 to TRBJ2-4; TRBD2 aligns across 8 bases. The CDR3 protein is CASSVGVGTSDIQYF. CDR3 DNA sequence: TGTGCCAGCAGCGTAGGTGTTGGGACTAGTGACATTCAGTACTTC.